The clone carrying this T cell receptor beta chain is medium-sized. Its specificity is unknown. Deletions cut 2 bases from V and 6 bases from J, with 11 bases between. CDR3 length equals 13 residues. Per the germline V gene, CDR1 is SQVTM and CDR2 is ANQGSEA. RNA transcripts provided the template for amplifying TCR beta CDR3 regions. The library came from an HTBI-primed first-round RT-PCR and a second-round multiplex PCR. TCRdb analysed the multiplex PCR reads with MiXCR anew, one entry per CDR3 protein. This repertoire shows around 26,000 distinct CDR3 sequences, 48% found once; its top ten account for around 6.4%. These data are taken from a study of Graves' ophthalmopathy and Graves' hyperthyroidism. By definition, stable hyperthyroidism involved no ophthalmopathy within 18 months of follow-up. Patients were excluded if they had other autoimmune diseases or uncontrolled infections, and likewise if pregnancy or lactation applied. Around 10 ml of fresh blood yielded the PBMCs by density gradient.

Overall study results and limits: Blood also contained most of the expanded thyroid clonotypes above 0.001 frequency.

The TCR sequence derives from an adult woman with stable Graves' hyperthyroidism. This rearrangement joins TRBV29-1 to TRBJ1-5; maybe TRBD1 (5 bases). The specimen was peripheral blood. The CDR3 reads CSVEPGSGQPQHF. The CDR3, as DNA: TGCAGCGTTGAACCAGGGTCAGGTCAGCCCCAGCATTTT.